Listed below are T cell receptor beta chains from one sample, sequenced in a study of cytomegalovirus exposure and HLA in healthy donors. This table comes from immunoSEQ multiplex PCR, and its TCRdb copy is limited to in-frame clones, with some not included. The sample has approximately 180,000 clones; 12% are singletons. The sequencing sample was made of PBMCs. These receptors were obtained from a man aged 50 or older in good health and CMV-seropositive. Each CDR3 is given with its conserved first and last residue. Fields, in order: clone size, D gene, V gene, J gene, CDR3 protein, CDR3 DNA. A D gene is named only where the DNA matches it firmly. Not all rows give a size; the values are once, few, many and, for expanded clones, a class.

size: few
D: TRBD1
V: TRBV7-2
J: TRBJ2-3
CDR3: CASSLGQGVGTDTQYF
DNA: TGTGCCAGCAGCTTAGGACAGGGGGTGGGCACAGATACGCAGTATTTT

size: -
D: -
V: TRBV5-1
J: TRBJ2-5
CDR3: CASSLTPQETQYF
DNA: TGCGCCAGCAGCCTAACGCCGCAAGAGACCCAGTACTTC

size: -
D: TRBD1
V: TRBV5-1
J: TRBJ1-5
CDR3: CASSTTGGKGNQPQHF
DNA: TGCGCCAGCAGCACGACAGGGGGCAAGGGCAATCAGCCCCAGCATTTT

size: -
D: -
V: TRBV12-5
J: TRBJ1-1
CDR3: CASGIEAEAFF
DNA: TGTGCTAGTGGTATAGAGGCTGAAGCTTTCTTT

size: -
D: -
V: TRBV5-4
J: TRBJ1-1
CDR3: CASSLPQLKNTEAFF
DNA: TGTGCCAGCAGCTTGCCGCAACTTAAGAACACTGAAGCTTTCTTT

size: -
D: -
V: TRBV29-1
J: TRBJ1-1
CDR3: CSVVGGATEAFF
DNA: TGCAGCGTTGTAGGAGGCGCCACTGAAGCTTTCTTT

size: -
D: -
V: TRBV11-3
J: TRBJ2-2
CDR3: CASSLDLGRGGELFF
DNA: TGTGCCAGCAGCTTAGATCTCGGTCGGGGTGGGGAGCTGTTTTTT

size: -
D: -
V: TRBV5-1
J: TRBJ1-4
CDR3: CASSFGGRGTNEKLFF
DNA: TGCGCCAGCAGCTTCGGTGGAAGAGGAACTAATGAAAAACTGTTTTTT

size: -
D: TRBD1
V: TRBV27
J: TRBJ2-1
CDR3: CASRTGGRSDEQFF
DNA: TGTGCCAGCAGAACAGGGGGCCGTTCAGATGAGCAGTTCTTC

size: few
D: TRBD1
V: TRBV5-4
J: TRBJ2-3
CDR3: CASSLVLRQGGKDTQYF
DNA: TGTGCCAGCAGCTTGGTCCTTCGACAGGGGGGTAAAGATACGCAGTATTTT

size: -
D: -
V: TRBV2
J: TRBJ1-1
CDR3: CASSEVSLNTEAFF
DNA: TGTGCCAGCAGTGAGGTCAGTTTGAACACTGAAGCTTTCTTT

size: -
D: TRBD1
V: TRBV9
J: TRBJ1-6
CDR3: CASSGGQGTSPLHF
DNA: TGTGCCAGCAGCGGAGGACAGGGGACTTCACCCCTCCACTTT

size: -
D: TRBD1
V: TRBV5-1
J: TRBJ1-2
CDR3: CASSLGQGEGYTF
DNA: TGCGCCAGCAGCTTGGGACAGGGTGAGGGCTACACCTTC

size: -
D: -
V: TRBV5-6
J: TRBJ2-4
CDR3: CASSIDRVQYF
DNA: TGTGCCAGCAGCATTGACAGAGTTCAGTACTTC

size: few
D: TRBD1
V: TRBV6-7
J: TRBJ1-1
CDR3: CASSSRLNRGRYEAFF
DNA: TGTGCCAGCAGTTCCCGACTCAACAGGGGCCGTTATGAAGCTTTCTTT

size: -
D: -
V: TRBV28
J: TRBJ2-3
CDR3: CASSFQGIDTQYF
DNA: TGTGCCAGCAGTTTTCAGGGTATTGATACGCAGTATTTT

size: once
D: TRBD1
V: TRBV6-5
J: TRBJ1-6
CDR3: CASSVDRASSPLHF
DNA: TGTGCCAGCAGTGTTGACAGGGCAAGTTCCCCCCTCCACTTT

size: few
D: -
V: TRBV9
J: TRBJ1-1
CDR3: CASSVEGFQGLGNTEAFF
DNA: TGTGCCAGCAGCGTAGAAGGGTTTCAGGGGTTGGGGAACACTGAAGCTTTCTTT

size: -
D: -
V: TRBV10-3
J: TRBJ2-5
CDR3: CAISYAGTQETQYF
DNA: TGTGCCATCAGTTACGCCGGGACACAAGAGACCCAGTACTTC

size: -
D: -
V: TRBV7-2
J: TRBJ1-3
CDR3: CASSSTSTGSSGNTIYF
DNA: TGTGCCAGCAGCTCAACTTCGACAGGAAGCTCTGGAAACACCATATATTTT

size: few
D: TRBD1
V: TRBV28
J: TRBJ1-1
CDR3: CASSARGRLTEAFF
DNA: TGTGCCAGCAGTGCCAGGGGGCGCTTAACTGAAGCTTTCTTT

size: -
D: -
V: TRBV15
J: TRBJ1-1
CDR3: CATSRASGGLTEAFF
DNA: TGTGCCACCAGCAGAGCTTCAGGAGGGCTAACTGAAGCTTTCTTT

size: -
D: -
V: TRBV7-6
J: TRBJ1-5
CDR3: CASSPSARTVGNQPQHF
DNA: TGTGCCAGCAGCCCCTCCGCGAGGACAGTGGGCAATCAGCCCCAGCATTTT

size: -
D: -
V: TRBV7-2
J: TRBJ1-1
CDR3: CASTSLMNTEAFF
DNA: TGTGCCAGCACCTCCCTTATGAACACTGAAGCTTTCTTT

size: few
D: -
V: TRBV4-1
J: TRBJ1-4
CDR3: CASSQEVTGQAALKLFF
DNA: TGCGCCAGCAGCCAAGAAGTTACAGGGCAGGCCGCCCTAAAACTGTTTTTT

size: few
D: -
V: TRBV7-9
J: TRBJ1-6
CDR3: CASSLSPGSYSPLHF
DNA: TGTGCCAGCAGCTTATCTCCGGGGAGTTATTCACCCCTCCACTTT